The clone carrying this T cell receptor beta chain is a singleton in its sample. Under the authors' procedure: Amplifying reference gene primers gave estimates of nucleated cell counts. Assay used: immunoSEQ multiplex PCR; TCRdb lists only in-frame clones, some missing. D and trimming come from the DNA, and the V and J calls and clone size come from that table. The sample shows approximately 120,000 clones, just under 85% of them seen only once. These data are taken from a study of blood T cell repertoires in COVID-19. About the research overall: Sites across the United States, Italy and Spain contributed samples from acute and convalescent COVID-19. T cells, B-cell-depleted T cells, or PBMCs provided the cDNA or gDNA that served as material.

Losses at the gene ends were 9 bases for V and 5 bases for J; bases not matched to a gene: 7. Germline-derived CDR1 and CDR2 are LGHDT and YNNKEL (reference sequence). The CDR3 runs to 14 residues. This receptor was taken from a human donor in a cohort sampled during active COVID-19. Sequencing was carried out using peripheral blood. The chain links TRBV3-1 (or the pseudogene TRBV3-2) to TRBJ2-1, with 10 positions matching TRBD1. CDR3 DNA sequence: TGTGCCAGTTCAGGGACAGGGGCCCACAATGAGCAGTTCTTC. Translation gives CASSGTGAHNEQFF.